These 2 T cell receptor beta chains were all obtained from the same sample, sequenced in a study of tumor and adjacent non-tumor tissue in lung cancer. The library came from three nested PCR rounds adapted from ARM-PCR protocols. TCRdb re-called the multiplex PCR reads with MiXCR, one entry per CDR3 protein. Found here are some 78,000 distinct CDR3 sequences, over 75% of them singletons; the top ten hold 13%. The template was RNA from unsorted bulk tissue. Sequences were obtained from lung tumor tissue. Every receptor here comes from a woman aged 50 to 60 with non-small cell lung cancer.

This chain links TRBV7-9 with TRBJ1-2; 8 bases are a match to TRBD1. Unmatched junction bases numbered 12, after V lost 5 bases and J lost 4 bases. CDR1 and CDR2 from the germline V gene are SEHNR and FQNEAQ (reference sequence). The CDR3 is 16 amino acids. CDR3 sequence reads: CASSPMQGALTYGYTF. The CDR3 bases are TGTGCCAGCAGCCCCATGCAGGGGGCGCTGACCTATGGCTACACCTTC.

This clonotype has only one observation. The junction shows a germline mismatch at one end, possibly a read error. CDR3 in amino acids: CSVANTAMKTEAFF. The CDR3 DNA reads as TGCAGTGTTGCAAACACCGCCATGAAAACTGAAGCTTTCTTT. The J gene is TRBJ1-1, the V gene TRBV29-1; D remains ambiguous. Looked up from germline, CDR1 is SQVTM and CDR2 is ANQGSEA. The CDR3 length is 14 residues. Variable domain in full (rest from reference TRBV29-1 and TRBJ1-1): SAVISQKPSRDICQRGTSLTIQCQVDSQVTMMFWYRQQPGQSLTLIATANQGSEATYESGFVIDKFPISRPNLTFSTLTVSNMSPEDSSIYLCSVANTAMKTEAFFGQGTRLTVV.